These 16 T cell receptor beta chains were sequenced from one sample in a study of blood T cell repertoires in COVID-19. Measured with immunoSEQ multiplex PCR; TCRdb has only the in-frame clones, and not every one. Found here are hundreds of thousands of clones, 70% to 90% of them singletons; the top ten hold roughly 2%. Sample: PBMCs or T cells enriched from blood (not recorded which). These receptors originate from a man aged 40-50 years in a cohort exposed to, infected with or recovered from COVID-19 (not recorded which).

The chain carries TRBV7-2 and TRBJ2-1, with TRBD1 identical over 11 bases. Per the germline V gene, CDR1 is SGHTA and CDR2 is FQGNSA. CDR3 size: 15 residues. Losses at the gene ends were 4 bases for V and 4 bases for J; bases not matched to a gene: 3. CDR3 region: CASSSGQGGYNEQFF. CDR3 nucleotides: TGTGCCAGCAGCTCGGGACAGGGGGGGTACAATGAGCAGTTCTTC.

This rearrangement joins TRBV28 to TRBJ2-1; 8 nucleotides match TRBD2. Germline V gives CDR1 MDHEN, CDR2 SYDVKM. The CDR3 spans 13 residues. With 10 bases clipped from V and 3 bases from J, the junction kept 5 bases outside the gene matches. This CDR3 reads CATGGSNYNEQFF. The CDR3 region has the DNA TGTGCCACGGGAGGGAGTAACTACAATGAGCAGTTCTTC.

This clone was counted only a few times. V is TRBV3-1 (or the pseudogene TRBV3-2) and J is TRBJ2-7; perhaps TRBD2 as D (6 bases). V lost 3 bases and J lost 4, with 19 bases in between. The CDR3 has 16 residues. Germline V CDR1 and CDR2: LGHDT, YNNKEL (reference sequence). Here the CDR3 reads CASSQFAVGRSYEQYF. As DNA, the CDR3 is TGTGCCAGCAGCCAGTTTGCAGTCGGGAGAAGTTACGAGCAGTACTTC.

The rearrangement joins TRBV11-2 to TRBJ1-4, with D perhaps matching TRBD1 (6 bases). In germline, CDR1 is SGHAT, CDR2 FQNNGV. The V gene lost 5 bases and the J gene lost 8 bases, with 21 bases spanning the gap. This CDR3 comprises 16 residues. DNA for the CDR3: TGTGCCAGCAGCCCACTGACGGGGGGCGGAAAGGAAAAACTGTTTTTT. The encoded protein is CASSPLTGGGKEKLFF.

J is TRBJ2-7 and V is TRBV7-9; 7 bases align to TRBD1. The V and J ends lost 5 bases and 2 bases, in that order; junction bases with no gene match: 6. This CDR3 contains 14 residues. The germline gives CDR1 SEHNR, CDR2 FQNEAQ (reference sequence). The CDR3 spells CASSGRTGPYEQYF. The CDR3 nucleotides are TGTGCCAGCAGCGGGCGGACAGGACCCTACGAGCAGTACTTC.

The CDR3 sequence is CAIKYRATNEKLFF. DNA for the CDR3: TGTGCCATCAAATACAGGGCAACTAATGAAAAACTGTTTTTT. This chain uses TRBV25-1 with TRBJ1-4; possible D gene TRBD1, 6 bases. The CDR3 covers 14 residues. The germline gives CDR1 MGHDK, CDR2 SYGVNS. Trimming took 10 bases from V and 0 from J, leaving 12 bases between them.

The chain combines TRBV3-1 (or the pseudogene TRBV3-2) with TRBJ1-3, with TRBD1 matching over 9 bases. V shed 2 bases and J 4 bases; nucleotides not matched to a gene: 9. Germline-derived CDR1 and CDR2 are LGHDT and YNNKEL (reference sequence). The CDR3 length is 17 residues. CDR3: CASSQKYYRGRGNTIYF. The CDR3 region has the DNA TGTGCCAGCAGCCAAAAATACTACAGGGGGCGAGGAAACACCATATATTTT.

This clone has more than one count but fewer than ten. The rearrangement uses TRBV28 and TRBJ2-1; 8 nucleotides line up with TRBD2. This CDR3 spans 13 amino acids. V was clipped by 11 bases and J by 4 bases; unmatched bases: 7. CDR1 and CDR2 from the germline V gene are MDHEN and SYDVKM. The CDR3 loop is CASRGGIYNEQFF. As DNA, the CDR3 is TGTGCCTCCCGGGGGGGTATATACAATGAGCAGTTCTTC.

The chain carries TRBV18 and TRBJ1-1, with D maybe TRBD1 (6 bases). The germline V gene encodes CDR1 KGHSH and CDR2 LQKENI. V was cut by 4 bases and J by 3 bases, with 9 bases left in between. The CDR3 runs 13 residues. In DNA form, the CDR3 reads TGTGCCAGCTCACAGCACAGGGACACTGAAGCTTTCTTT. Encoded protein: CASSQHRDTEAFF.

CDR3 sequence reads: CASSNGLAGGRLAKNIQYF. DNA for the CDR3: TGTGCCAGCAGTAACGGACTAGCGGGAGGGCGATTGGCCAAAAACATTCAGTACTTC. The chain is built from TRBV27 and TRBJ2-4; 15 bases are shared with TRBD2. This CDR3 has 19 residues. Unmatched junction bases numbered 9, after V lost 5 bases and J lost 1 base. Germline CDR1 MNHEY, CDR2 SMNVEV (reference sequence).

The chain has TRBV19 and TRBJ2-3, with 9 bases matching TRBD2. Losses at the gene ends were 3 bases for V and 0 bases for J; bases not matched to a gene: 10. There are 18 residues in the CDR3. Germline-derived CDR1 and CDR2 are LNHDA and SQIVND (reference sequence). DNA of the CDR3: TGTGCCAGTAGTATCGGGGTGCGACTAGCGGCTAGCACAGATACGCAGTATTTT. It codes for CASSIGVRLAASTDTQYF.

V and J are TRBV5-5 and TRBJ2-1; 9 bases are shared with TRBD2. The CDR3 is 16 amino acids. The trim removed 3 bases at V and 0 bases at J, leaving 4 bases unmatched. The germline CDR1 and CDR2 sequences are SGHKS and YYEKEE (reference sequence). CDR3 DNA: TGTGCCAGCAGCTACCTAGCGGGAAGCTCCTACAATGAGCAGTTCTTC. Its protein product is CASSYLAGSSYNEQFF.

The CDR3, as DNA: TGTGCCAGCAGCTTAGGACTAGCCTACGAGCAGTACTTC. The encoded protein is CASSLGLAYEQYF. V and J are TRBV11-2 and TRBJ2-7; D is perhaps TRBD2 (6 bases). V lost 1 base and J 2 bases, leaving 6 bases between the germline ends. There are 13 residues in the CDR3. Germline V gene data show CDR1 as SGHAT and CDR2 as FQNNGV.

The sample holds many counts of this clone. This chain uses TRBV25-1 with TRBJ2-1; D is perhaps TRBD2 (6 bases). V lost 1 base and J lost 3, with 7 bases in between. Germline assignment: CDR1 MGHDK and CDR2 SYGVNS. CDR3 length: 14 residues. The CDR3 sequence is CASSEWRDYNEQFF. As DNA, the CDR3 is TGTGCCAGCAGTGAATGGCGGGACTACAATGAGCAGTTCTTC.

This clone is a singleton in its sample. The CDR3 DNA follows: TGTGCCAGCAGCTTATTGGGAGGCCGGTTTAACATTCAGTACTTC. Its protein product is CASSLLGGRFNIQYF. The rearrangement joins TRBV11-2 to TRBJ2-4; D possibly corresponds to TRBD2 (6 bases). The CDR3 is 15 amino acids. V was trimmed by 2 bases and J by 7 bases, leaving 15 bases between them. Germline V lookup: CDR1 SGHAT, CDR2 FQNNGV.

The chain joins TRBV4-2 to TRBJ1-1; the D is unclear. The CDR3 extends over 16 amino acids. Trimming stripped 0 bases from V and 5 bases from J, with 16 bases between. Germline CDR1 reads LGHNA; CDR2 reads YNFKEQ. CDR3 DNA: TGTGCCAGCAGCCAAGAGGGCCATGGGCTCGGAACTGAAGCTTTCTTT. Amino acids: CASSQEGHGLGTEAFF.